Described below is a single T cell receptor beta chain sequence and its context. Its antigen is unknown. These data originate in a study of glioma-infiltrating T cells after dendritic cell vaccination. Study as a whole: Patients received autologous tumor lysate-pulsed dendritic cell vaccination between about 2003 and 2012.

Trimming pared 1 base from V and 3 bases from J, leaving 17 bases between. This CDR3 contains 17 residues. The germline V gene encodes CDR1 LNHDA and CDR2 SQIVND (reference sequence). Time point noted: after dendritic cell vaccination, including at tumor progression/relapse. General observations from the study: Estimated pretreatment TIL content predicted outcome after dendritic cell vaccination. The cohort had few patients with full blood and tumor sets.

Input was 1.5 to 2.5 ug genomic DNA, or all available if less. Using immunoSEQ multiplex PCR, the repertoire was profiled, and TCRdb retains in-frame clones only, with some absent. Here the sample spans 45,000 to 60,000 clones, about 86% being singletons. The input for sequencing was blood, taken after dendritic cell vaccination. The rearrangement links TRBV19 to TRBJ2-3; D possibly corresponds to TRBD1 (5 bases). The clonotype originates from a human donor with glioblastoma. CDR3 region: CASSIAMDTSGTDTQYF. CDR3 in DNA: TGTGCCAGTAGTATAGCTATGGACACCAGTGGGACAGATACGCAGTATTTT.